Given below is one T cell receptor (beta chain) in context. This specimen belongs to a study of beta chain features in type 1 diabetes. On the study more broadly: Age, gender, cell numbers and subset yield matched between patients and controls.

Sequencing targeted expressed TCRB transcripts, as all isolated RNA had been reverse transcribed. Method: immunoSEQ multiplex PCR; TCRdb's copy keeps in-frame clones and lacks some. The data show fewer than 650,000 clones, with about a sixth seen just once and more than 0.08% held by the top ten. Germline CDR1 reads KGHSH; CDR2 reads LQKENI. V shed 2 bases and J shed 4 bases, with 11 bases lying between them. The CDR3 has 14 residues. The receptor was isolated from a man between 18 and 29 years old in good health. This rearrangement joins TRBV18 to TRBJ1-1; D not certain. Sequences were obtained from naive CD4+ T cells from blood. CDR3 nucleotide sequence: TGTGCCAGCTCACCAGCGGCCGTGGGCACTGAAGCTTTCTTT. Its protein product is CASSPAAVGTEAFF. Complete variable domain (other parts from reference TRBV18 and TRBJ1-1): NAGVMQNPRHLVRRRGQEARLRCSPMKGHSHVYWYRQLPEEGLKFMVYLQKENIIDESGMPKERFSAEFPKEGPSILRIQQVVRGDSAAYFCASSPAAVGTEAFFGQGTRLTVV.